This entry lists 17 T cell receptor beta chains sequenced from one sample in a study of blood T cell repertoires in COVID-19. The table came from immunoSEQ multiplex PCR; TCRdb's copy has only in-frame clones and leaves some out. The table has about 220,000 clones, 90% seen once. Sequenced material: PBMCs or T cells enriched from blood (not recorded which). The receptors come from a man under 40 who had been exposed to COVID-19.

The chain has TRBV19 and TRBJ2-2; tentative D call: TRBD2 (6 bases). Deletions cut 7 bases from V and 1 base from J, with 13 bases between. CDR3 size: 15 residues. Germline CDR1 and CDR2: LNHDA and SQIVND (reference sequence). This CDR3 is CASKKRAMNTGELFF. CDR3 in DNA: TGTGCCAGTAAAAAGCGGGCTATGAACACCGGGGAGCTGTTTTTT.

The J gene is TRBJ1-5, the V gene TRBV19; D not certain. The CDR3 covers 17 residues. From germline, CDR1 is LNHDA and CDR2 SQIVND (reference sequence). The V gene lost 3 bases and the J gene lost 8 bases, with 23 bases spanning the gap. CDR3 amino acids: CASSIRAGWREWEPQHF. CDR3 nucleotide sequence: TGTGCCAGTAGTATCCGGGCCGGTTGGAGGGAATGGGAGCCCCAGCATTTT.

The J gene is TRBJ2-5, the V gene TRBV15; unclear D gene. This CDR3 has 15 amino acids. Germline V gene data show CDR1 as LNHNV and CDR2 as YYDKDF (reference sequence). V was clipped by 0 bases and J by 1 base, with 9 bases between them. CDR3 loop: CATSRDTAGQETQYF. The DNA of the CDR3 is TGTGCCACCAGCAGAGATACGGCAGGCCAAGAGACCCAGTACTTC.

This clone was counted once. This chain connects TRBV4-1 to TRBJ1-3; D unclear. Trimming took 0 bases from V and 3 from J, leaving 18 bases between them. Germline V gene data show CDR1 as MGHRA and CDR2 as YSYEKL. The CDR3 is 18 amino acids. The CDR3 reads CASSQDRVSGTLGNTIYF. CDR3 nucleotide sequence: TGCGCCAGCAGCCAAGATCGGGTTAGCGGCACTCTTGGAAACACCATATATTTT.

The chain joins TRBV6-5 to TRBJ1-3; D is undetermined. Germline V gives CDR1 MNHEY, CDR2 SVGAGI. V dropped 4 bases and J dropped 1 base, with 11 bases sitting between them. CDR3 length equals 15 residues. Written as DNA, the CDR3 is TGTGCCAGCAGTTTAATCACTTCATCTGGAAACACCATATATTTT. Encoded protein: CASSLITSSGNTIYF.

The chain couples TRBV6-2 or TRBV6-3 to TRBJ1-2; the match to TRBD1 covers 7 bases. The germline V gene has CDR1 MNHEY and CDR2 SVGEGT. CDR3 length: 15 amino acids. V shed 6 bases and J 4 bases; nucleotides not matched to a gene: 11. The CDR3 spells CASSFRRTGPYGYTF. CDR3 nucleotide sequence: TGTGCCAGCAGCTTTCGAAGGACAGGTCCCTATGGCTACACCTTC.

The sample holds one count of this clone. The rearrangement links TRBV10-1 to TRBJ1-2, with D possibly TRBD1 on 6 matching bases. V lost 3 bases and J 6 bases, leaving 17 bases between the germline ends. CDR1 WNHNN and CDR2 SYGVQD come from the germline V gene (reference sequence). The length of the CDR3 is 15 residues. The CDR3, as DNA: TGCGCCAGCAGTGATCAGCGCAGGGGCCTCCATGGCTACACCTTC. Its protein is CASSDQRRGLHGYTF.

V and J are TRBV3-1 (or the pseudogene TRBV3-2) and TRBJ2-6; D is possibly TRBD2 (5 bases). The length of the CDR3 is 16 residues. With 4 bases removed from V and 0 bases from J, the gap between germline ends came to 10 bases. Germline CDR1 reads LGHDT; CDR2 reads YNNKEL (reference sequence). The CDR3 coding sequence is TGTGCCAGCAGCCGCGGACTCATCTCTGGGGCCAACGTCCTGACTTTC. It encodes CASSRGLISGANVLTF.

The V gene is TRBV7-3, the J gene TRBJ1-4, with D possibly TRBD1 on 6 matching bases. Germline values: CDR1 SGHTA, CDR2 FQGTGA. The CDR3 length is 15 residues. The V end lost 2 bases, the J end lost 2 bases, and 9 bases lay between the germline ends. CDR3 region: CASSLGRGTNEKLFF. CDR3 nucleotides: TGTGCCAGCAGCTTAGGCAGGGGTACTAATGAAAAACTGTTTTTT.

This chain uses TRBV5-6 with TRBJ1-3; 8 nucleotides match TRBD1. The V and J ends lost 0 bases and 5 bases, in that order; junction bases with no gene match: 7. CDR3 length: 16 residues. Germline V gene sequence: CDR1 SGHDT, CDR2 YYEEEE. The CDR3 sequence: CASSLVLPGGRNTIYF. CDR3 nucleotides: TGTGCCAGCAGCTTGGTTCTTCCAGGGGGCAGAAACACCATATATTTT.

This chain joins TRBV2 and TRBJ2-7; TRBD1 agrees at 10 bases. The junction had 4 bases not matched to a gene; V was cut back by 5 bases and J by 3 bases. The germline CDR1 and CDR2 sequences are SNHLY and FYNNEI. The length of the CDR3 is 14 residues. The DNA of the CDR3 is TGTGCCAGCAGTAGGGACAGGGGCATCTACGAGCAGTACTTC. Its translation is CASSRDRGIYEQYF.

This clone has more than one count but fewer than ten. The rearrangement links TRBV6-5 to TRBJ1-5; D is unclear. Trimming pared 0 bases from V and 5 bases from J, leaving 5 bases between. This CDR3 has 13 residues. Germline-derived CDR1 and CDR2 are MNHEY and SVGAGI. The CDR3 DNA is TGTGCCAGCAGTTACTCGCAGTATCAGCCCCAGCATTTT. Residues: CASSYSQYQPQHF.

CDR3 residues: CASSWTSLGDEQYF. CDR3 nucleotides: TGCGCCAGCAGCTGGACCTCTTTAGGGGACGAGCAGTACTTC. This chain joins TRBV5-1 and TRBJ2-7, with D possibly being TRBD1 (5 bases). Germline CDR1 and CDR2: SGHRS and YFSETQ. V lost 3 bases to trimming and J lost 5 bases, with 15 bases between them. This CDR3 is 14 amino acids long.

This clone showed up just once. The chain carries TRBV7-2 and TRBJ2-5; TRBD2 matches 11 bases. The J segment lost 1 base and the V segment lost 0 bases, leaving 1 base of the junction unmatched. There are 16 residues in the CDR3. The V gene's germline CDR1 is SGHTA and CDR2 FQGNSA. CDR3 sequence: CASSLAGTSGQETQYF. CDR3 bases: TGTGCCAGCAGCTTAGCCGGGACTAGCGGCCAAGAGACCCAGTACTTC.

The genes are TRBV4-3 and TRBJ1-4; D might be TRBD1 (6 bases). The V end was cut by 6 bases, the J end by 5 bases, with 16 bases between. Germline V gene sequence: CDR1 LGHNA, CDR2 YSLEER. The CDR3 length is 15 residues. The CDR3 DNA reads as TGCGCCAGCAGTCGCTACAGGGACCCAAATGAAAAACTGTTTTTT. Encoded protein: CASSRYRDPNEKLFF.

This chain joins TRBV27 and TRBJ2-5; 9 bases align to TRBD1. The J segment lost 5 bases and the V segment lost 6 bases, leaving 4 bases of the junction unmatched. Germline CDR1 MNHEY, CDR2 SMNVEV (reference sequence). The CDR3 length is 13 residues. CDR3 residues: CASSQDRGETQYF. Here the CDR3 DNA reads TGTGCCAGCAGCCAGGACAGGGGTGAGACCCAGTACTTC.

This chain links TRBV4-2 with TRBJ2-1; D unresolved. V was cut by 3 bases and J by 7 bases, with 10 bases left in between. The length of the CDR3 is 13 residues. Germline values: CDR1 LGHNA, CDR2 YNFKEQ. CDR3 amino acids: CASSHEAVNEQFF. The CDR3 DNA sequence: TGTGCCAGCAGCCATGAGGCAGTGAATGAGCAGTTCTTC.